This TCR beta chain was profiled in a study of monozygotic twins with inflammatory bowel disease. From the 5' RACE reads, TCRdb lists one entry per CDR3 protein and no DNA. Its clone listing holds 200,000 to 250,000 distinct CDR3 sequences. This CDR3 is built from 15 residues. The V and J genes are TRBV12-3 or TRBV12-4 and TRBJ1-5. This clonotype was sampled from a human donor with ulcerative colitis or Crohn's disease, or a healthy co-twin of an affected twin (not recorded which). The specimen sequenced was blood. The CDR3 spells CASTEGWGVNQPQHF.